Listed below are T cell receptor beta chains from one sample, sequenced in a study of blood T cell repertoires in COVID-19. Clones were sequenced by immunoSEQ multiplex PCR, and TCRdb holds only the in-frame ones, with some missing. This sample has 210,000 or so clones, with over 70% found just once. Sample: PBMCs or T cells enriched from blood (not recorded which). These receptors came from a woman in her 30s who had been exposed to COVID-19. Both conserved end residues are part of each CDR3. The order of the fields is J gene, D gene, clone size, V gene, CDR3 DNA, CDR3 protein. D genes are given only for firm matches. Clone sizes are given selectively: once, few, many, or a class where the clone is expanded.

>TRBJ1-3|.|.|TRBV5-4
TGTGCCAGCAGCCACCGGGATTTTTCTGGAAACACCATATATTTT
CASSHRDFSGNTIYF
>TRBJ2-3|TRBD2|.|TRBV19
TGTGCCAGTAGTTCTCGGACTAGTGGCACAGATACGCAGTATTTT
CASSSRTSGTDTQYF
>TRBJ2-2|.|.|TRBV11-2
TGTGCCAGCAGCTCCTTGGATCTATCGGGACAAACGAACACCGGGGAGCTGTTTTTT
CASSSLDLSGQTNTGELFF
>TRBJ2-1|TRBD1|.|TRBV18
TGTGCCAGCTCCCGGGGACAGGGGTCTTTCTTC
CASSRGQGSFF
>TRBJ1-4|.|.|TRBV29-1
TGCAGCGTTCAGGACACAGAAAAACTGTTTTTT
CSVQDTEKLFF
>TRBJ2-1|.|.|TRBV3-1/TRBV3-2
TGTGCCAGCAGCCAAGATAGGGCTAGCAGCTCCTACAATGAGCAGTTCTTC
CASSQDRASSSYNEQFF
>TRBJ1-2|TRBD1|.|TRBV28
TGTGCCAGCAGTTTCTCAGGGGGCGCCGGCTACACCTTC
CASSFSGGAGYTF
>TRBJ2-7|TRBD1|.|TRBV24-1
TGTGCCACCAGTGCCCCGACAGGGATCTCCTACGAGCAGTACTTC
CATSAPTGISYEQYF
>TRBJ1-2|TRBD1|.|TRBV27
TGTGCCAGCAGCCCCTTCCCGGGACAGGGGTTCACCTATGGCTACACCTTC
CASSPFPGQGFTYGYTF
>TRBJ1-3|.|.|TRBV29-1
TGCAGCGTCAGCAGGGGAACGAGCTCTGGAAACACCATATATTTT
CSVSRGTSSGNTIYF
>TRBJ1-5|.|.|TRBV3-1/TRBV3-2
TGTGCCAGCAGCTCCGGGGGATATAGCAATCAGCCCCAGCATTTT
CASSSGGYSNQPQHF
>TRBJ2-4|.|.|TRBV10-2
TGCGCCAGCAGTGAGATCGAGCGATTTTTAGCCAAAAACATTCAGTACTTC
CASSEIERFLAKNIQYF
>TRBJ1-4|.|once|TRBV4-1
TGCGCCAGCAGCCACGTAGGCAGGGGAGACGAAAAACTGTTTTTT
CASSHVGRGDEKLFF
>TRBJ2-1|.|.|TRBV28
TGTGCCAGCAGTTTAACTCTCGGCGGAGGCCTCGGGCGGTTCTTC
CASSLTLGGGLGRFF
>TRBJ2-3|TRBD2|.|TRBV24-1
TGTGCCACCAGTGACCGAACTAGCGGGAGGCCCGATACGCAGTATTTT
CATSDRTSGRPDTQYF
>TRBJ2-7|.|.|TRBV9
TGTGCCAGCAGCGTAGGCGGGAACAATTACGAGCAGTACTTC
CASSVGGNNYEQYF
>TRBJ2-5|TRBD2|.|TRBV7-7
TGTGCTAGCAGCTTAGTGACTAGCGGGATTGGGGAGACCCAGTACTTC
CASSLVTSGIGETQYF
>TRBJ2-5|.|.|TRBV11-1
TGTGCCAGCAGCTCTCAGGAGACCCAGTACTTC
CASSSQETQYF
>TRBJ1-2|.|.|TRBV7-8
TGTGCCAGCAGCTTAGACAGGGACCATGGCTACACCTTC
CASSLDRDHGYTF
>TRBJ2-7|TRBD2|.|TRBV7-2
TGTGCCAGCAGCCGTACGCTAGCGGATACCTACGAGCAGTACTTC
CASSRTLADTYEQYF
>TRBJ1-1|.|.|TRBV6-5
TGTGCCAGCAGTCGGGGTTTCAACACTGAAGCTTTCTTT
CASSRGFNTEAFF
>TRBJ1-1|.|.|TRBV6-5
TGTGCCAGCAGTCTAGGAAGGGGGGAAGCTTTCTTT
CASSLGRGEAFF
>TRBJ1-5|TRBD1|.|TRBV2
TGTGCCAGCAGTAAATCCGGGACAGTCAATCAGCCCCAGCATTTT
CASSKSGTVNQPQHF
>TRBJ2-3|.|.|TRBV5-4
TGTGCCAGCAGTGCTAGCGTGAATGCAGATACGCAGTATTTT
CASSASVNADTQYF
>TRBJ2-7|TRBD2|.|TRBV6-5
TGTGCCAGCGACTCCGTAGCGGGGGGCGAGCAGTACTTC
CASDSVAGGEQYF
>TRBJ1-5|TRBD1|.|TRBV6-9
TGTGCCAGCAGTAGGGATCACAGGGGACCAGATCAGCCCCAGCATTTT
CASSRDHRGPDQPQHF
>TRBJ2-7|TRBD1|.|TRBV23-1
TGCGCCAGCAGTCAACCGACAGGGGACTACGAGCAGTACTTC
CASSQPTGDYEQYF
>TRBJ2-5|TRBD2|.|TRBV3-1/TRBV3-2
TGTGCCAGCAGCCAAACTAGCGGGAGGGTTTTGGGACTGGAGACCCAGTACTTC
CASSQTSGRVLGLETQYF
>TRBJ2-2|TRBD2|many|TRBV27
TGTGCCAGCAGTCCGGGACTAGTCAACACCGGGGAGCTGTTTTTT
CASSPGLVNTGELFF
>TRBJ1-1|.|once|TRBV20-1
TGCAGTGCTAGTAGGAGCATGAACACTGAAGCTTTCTTT
CSASRSMNTEAFF
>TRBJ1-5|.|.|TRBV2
TGTGCCAGCAGTCGGACAGTAACGAATCAGCCCCAGCATTTT
CASSRTVTNQPQHF
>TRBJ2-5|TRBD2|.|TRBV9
TGTGCCAGCAGCGTAGACGGGGGGAGCGAGACCCAGTACTTC
CASSVDGGSETQYF
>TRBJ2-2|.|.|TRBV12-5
TGTGCTAGTGGTTTGAACGGGAACACCGGGGAGCTGTTTTTT
CASGLNGNTGELFF
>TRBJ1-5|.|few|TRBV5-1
TGCGCCAGCAGCTTGGACAGTATTCAGCCCCAGCATTTT
CASSLDSIQPQHF
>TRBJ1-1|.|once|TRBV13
TGTGCCAGCAGCTCAGGGAGCGGAGCTTTCTTT
CASSSGSGAFF
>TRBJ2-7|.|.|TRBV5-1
TGCGCCAGCAGCTTGGGACAGAGATACGAGCAGTACTTC
CASSLGQRYEQYF
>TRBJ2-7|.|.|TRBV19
TGTGCCAGTAGTATGCTGGCCGGGAGAAAGCAGGAGCAGTACTTC
CASSMLAGRKQEQYF
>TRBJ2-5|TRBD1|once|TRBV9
TGTGCCAGCAGCGTAGCTACAAGACAGGGCCAAGAGACCCAGTACTTC
CASSVATRQGQETQYF
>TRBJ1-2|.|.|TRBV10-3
TGTGCCATCAGTGATTTAGGGGTCTATGGCTACACCTTC
CAISDLGVYGYTF
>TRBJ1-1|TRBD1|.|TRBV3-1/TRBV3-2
TGTGCCAGCAGCCAAGAGCAGGGGGCCTATACTGAAGCTTTCTTT
CASSQEQGAYTEAFF
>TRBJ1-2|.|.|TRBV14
TGTGCCAGCAGTCCGCCGACTTCGACCCTCTATGGCTACACCTTC
CASSPPTSTLYGYTF
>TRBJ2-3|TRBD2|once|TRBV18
TGTGCCAGCTCCCCGAAGGGACCTAGCGGGAGCGGTGATACGCAGTATTTT
CASSPKGPSGSGDTQYF
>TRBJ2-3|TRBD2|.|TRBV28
TGTGCCAGCAGCGGACTAGCGGGAGGGCCGCATACGCAGTATTTT
CASSGLAGGPHTQYF
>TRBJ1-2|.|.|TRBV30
TGTGCCTGGAGACTGGGACTTAACTATGGCTACACCTTC
CAWRLGLNYGYTF
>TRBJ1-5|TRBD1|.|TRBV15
TGTGCCACCAGCAGAGGGGACAGGGTTAGCAATCAGCCCCAGCATTTT
CATSRGDRVSNQPQHF
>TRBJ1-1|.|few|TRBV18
TGTGCCAGCTCACCAGGGCAGGGGAGGAACACTGAAGCTTTCTTT
CASSPGQGRNTEAFF
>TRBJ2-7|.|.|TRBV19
TGTGCCAGTAGTATAGGGGCAGCCAACGAGCAGTACTTC
CASSIGAANEQYF
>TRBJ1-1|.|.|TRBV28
TGTGCCAGCAGCCGGGGGATCACTGAAGCTTTCTTT
CASSRGITEAFF
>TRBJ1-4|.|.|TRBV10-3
TGTGCCATCAGTGAATTGGGGGCCGGGGAAAAACTGTTTTTT
CAISELGAGEKLFF
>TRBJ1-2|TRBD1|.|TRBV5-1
TGCGCCAGCAGCTTCGGACAGGGCTATGGCTACACCTTC
CASSFGQGYGYTF